Shown below are 3 T cell receptor beta chains from a single sample sequenced in a study of T cells after yellow fever vaccination. TCRdb independently ran MiXCR on the 5' RACE reads; one entry per CDR3 protein. The sample consists of about 350,000 distinct CDR3 sequences, around 8.1% of them appearing once. Sequencing used PBMCs, obtained about 41 days after the first yellow fever vaccination. Receptors were obtained from a man aged 18 to 29 who received the YFV17D yellow fever vaccine.

V gene TRBV6-2 or TRBV6-3 combines with J gene TRBJ2-5; D not resolved. Looked up from germline, CDR1 is MNHEY and CDR2 is SVGEGT. CDR3 size: 12 residues. Trimming took off 7 bases at V and 2 bases at J, with 8 bases between the two ends. This chain's CDR3 is CASNQVQETQYF. For the CDR3, the DNA is TGTGCCAGCAACCAAGTACAAGAGACCCAGTACTTC.

This sequence joins TRBV6-5 and TRBJ2-7; D not resolved. The CDR3 sequence is 13 residues long. The V and J ends lost 2 bases and 3 bases respectively, with 8 bases between them. Per germline, CDR1 MNHEY and CDR2 SVGAGI. CDR3: CASSYARLYEQYF. The DNA for the CDR3 is TGTGCCAGCAGTTACGCCCGACTCTACGAGCAGTACTTC.

CDR3 DNA: TGCAGTGCTAGCTCTGAGACGGGCAGCTCCTACAATGAGCAGTTCTTC. Amino acids: CSASSETGSSYNEQFF. The J gene is TRBJ2-1, the V gene TRBV20-1; D is unresolved. Germline lookup yields CDR1 DFQATT and CDR2 SNEGSKA (reference sequence). The CDR3 is 16 residues long. V lost 3 bases, J lost 0 bases, and 15 bases lay in between.